This TCR beta chain came from a study of cytomegalovirus exposure and HLA in healthy donors. Primers for the PCR totalled 60 Vbeta and 13 Jbeta. The repertoire was sequenced with immunoSEQ multiplex PCR; TCRdb's copy has only in-frame clones and lacks some. The sample has roughly 42,000 clones. On this clone: No antigen is known for it.

Regarding the study as a whole: Researchers catalogued under 200 TCR beta chains as cytomegalovirus-associated. Among donors in an Asian-associated ancestry cluster, a later analysis reportedly found fewer N-insertions than the roughly 700-donor mean. A later analysis found most CMV-associated TCR beta chains apparently HLA-restricted.

Healthy bone marrow donors supplied every sample. Germline lookup yields CDR1 SGHRS and CDR2 YFSETQ. Trimming removed 3 bases at V and 2 bases at J, with 10 bases between. CDR3 length: 14 amino acids. The chain uses TRBV5-1 and TRBJ2-3; possible D gene TRBD2, 6 bases. The specimen sequenced was PBMCs. The source is a man younger than 40 in good health and CMV-seronegative. CDR3: CASSWGVSTDTQYF. The CDR3, as DNA: TGCGCCAGCAGCTGGGGGGTATCCACAGATACGCAGTATTTT.